The rows below give T cell receptor beta chains drawn from one sample of a study of glioma-infiltrating T cells after dendritic cell vaccination. The method was immunoSEQ multiplex PCR; TCRdb's version includes in-frame clones alone and lacks a portion of them. The sample includes approximately 46,000 clones, over 75% of them seen just once. Source: blood, taken after dendritic cell vaccination. The receptors derive from a human donor with glioblastoma. Each CDR3 is given without its conserved first and last residue.

v_call cdr3_aa
TRBV14 ASSQDPARGSEKLF
TRBV30 AWRVQYEKLF
TRBV5-6 ASSLAGTGPYEQY
TRBV28 ASSRREDTQY
TRBV12-5 ASGLERGRRF
TRBV5-4 ASSLVGYEQY
TRBV2 ASGGGVEDEQY
TRBV5-6 ASSFGSRSTDTQY
TRBV4-2 ASSPSGTDTYEQY
TRBV2 ASSVHQAGAGETQY
TRBV9 ASSVAWDRENTGELF
TRBV7-9 ASSILDRGAPYEQY
TRBV21-1 ASSSRALGDRRTLNQPQH
TRBV11-1 ASSVEREQY
TRBV9 ASSLEAFAGISYNEQF
TRBV18 ASSPPGLSNEQF
TRBV7-2 ASSSRGGGPYEQY
TRBV19 ASSMDRDNAGRGSDTQY
TRBV7-9 ASSSAQGVSPYSGNTIY
TRBV28 ASSVRTLGYT
TRBV30 AWIGQGSYNEQF
TRBV10-3 AISARDRGTPDTQY
TRBV7-9 ASSLGLDRAFYQETQY
TRBV5-6 ASSLGLAGIYEQY
TRBV19 ASRLTGRRQPQH
TRBV7-9 ASSSMRTGSHEQY
TRBV4-2 ASSFGTVNTEAF
TRBV7-8 ASSLDRGTDTQY
TRBV11-3 ASSPDLTSGLAGLNEQF
TRBV11-2 ASSFRGRGQSSTGELF
TRBV7-8 ASSFQRDQPQH
TRBV19 ASSPMDRAEKLF
TRBV6-1 ASNPSGRALEQY
TRBV27 ASSASQGIHQPQH
TRBV28 ASSLGLQVGNEQF
TRBV7-2 ASSSSFPPYEQY
TRBV5-4 ASISGTSGSSGRETQY
TRBV28 ASSPTDRFSNGYT
TRBV7-9 ASIEMGKGGYT
TRBV5-1 ASSLDGTGGLREQY
TRBV28 ASSLLDREIYEQY
TRBV7-3 ATSSGRYTGELF
TRBV28 ASSLDKRGEKLF
TRBV2 ASILAGFGEQF
TRBV27 ASRTSGNTGELF
TRBV27 ASSFGAEQF
TRBV7-8 ASSATEVNTEAF
TRBV7-2 ASSLAVLLAGGEQY
TRBV19 ASSIGFGGWVNEQF
TRBV27 ASKNADLVMSRTSTDTQY
TRBV19 ASRFSGQTPEAF
TRBV7-2 ASSLAYVAGEETQY
TRBV6-4 ASSERLAGGYEQF
TRBV28 ASSSGSNYGYT
TRBV2 ASSGRGIYNEQF
TRBV7-2 ASSGGQGARQPQH
TRBV4-2 ASSQAEGGEQY
TRBV7-9 ASSLAVVVGRLVQETQY